The 17 T cell receptor beta chains presented below share a single source sample, sequenced in a study of response to subunit inactivated influenza vaccine. TCRdb used MiXCR to reprocess the RT-PCR reads, holding one entry per CDR3 protein. This sample carries some 500,000 distinct CDR3 sequences, more than 15% of them seen once, and the ten largest clones take less than 4%. The material sequenced was CD4+ T cells sorted from PBMCs, taken around 25 months after vaccination. The receptor source for this set is a man aged 50-75 years who received an inactivated influenza vaccine.

In this sample, this clonotype is medium-sized. The V gene is TRBV4-3, the J gene TRBJ1-2, with a tentative D call TRBD1 (5 bases). The CDR3 totals 15 residues. The germline V and J ends were trimmed by 0 bases and 2 bases, with 10 bases remaining between them. Per germline, CDR1 LGHNA and CDR2 YSLEER. The chain's CDR3 is CASSQDRNRNYGYTF. CDR3 sequence (DNA): TGCGCCAGCAGCCAAGATAGGAACAGGAACTATGGCTACACCTTC.

This clonotype has a handful of counts. V is TRBV5-1 and J is TRBJ2-5; D ambiguous. This CDR3 is 14 amino acids long. Per the germline V gene, CDR1 is SGHRS and CDR2 is YFSETQ. Trimming took 0 bases from V and 7 from J, leaving 13 bases between them. The CDR3 sequence is CASSLVSDSATQYF. The CDR3 bases are TGCGCCAGCAGCTTGGTTTCCGATTCGGCGACCCAGTACTTC.

This clonotype was detected only a few times. The chain employs TRBV19 and TRBJ2-1; possibly TRBD1 or TRBD2 for D (5 bases each). V lost 6 bases, J lost 14 bases, and 20 bases lay in between. The CDR3 has 13 residues. Germline loops: CDR1 LNHDA, CDR2 SQIVND (reference sequence). The CDR3 coding sequence is TGTGCCAGTAGCGGGACCTTTTTAGGCCCCGAGTTCTTC. It translates to CASSGTFLGPEFF.

This clonotype was counted a few times. The gene calls are TRBV7-9 and TRBJ2-3; D may match TRBD1 or TRBD2 (6 bases each). This CDR3 is 16 amino acids long. CDR1 SEHNR and CDR2 FQNEAQ come from the germline V gene (reference sequence). The V end was cut by 5 bases, the J end by 0 bases, with 15 bases between. The CDR3 loop is CASSHERGRSTDTQYF. The CDR3 DNA sequence: TGTGCCAGCAGCCACGAACGGGGGCGAAGCACAGATACGCAGTATTTT.

This clonotype was counted only a few times. The chain uses TRBV27 and TRBJ2-1, with D hard to call. The V and J ends lost 2 bases and 5 bases respectively, with 16 bases between them. The CDR3 consists of 16 residues. Germline V CDR1 and CDR2: MNHEY, SMNVEV (reference sequence). The CDR3 is CASSLLKGASDNEQFF. Written as DNA, the CDR3 is TGTGCCAGCAGTTTACTAAAGGGTGCTTCTGACAATGAGCAGTTCTTC.

This clonotype appeared a few times. The V and J genes are TRBV12-3 or TRBV12-4 and TRBJ2-5, with D possibly being TRBD2 (5 bases). The CDR3 sequence is 14 residues long. Deletions cut 2 bases from V and 5 bases from J, with 12 bases between. CDR3 coding DNA: TGTGCCAGCAGTTTAAATAGCCGCGGGGAGACCCAGTACTTC. It encodes CASSLNSRGETQYF.

In its sample, this clonotype was seen a few times. The chain uses TRBV20-1 and TRBJ2-5, with D unclear. Germline CDR1 DFQATT, CDR2 SNEGSKA (reference sequence). This CDR3 comprises 14 residues. V was trimmed by 0 bases and J by 2 bases, leaving 10 bases between them. CDR3 coding DNA: TGCAGTGCTAGAGAGGCAGCTCGACAAGAGACCCAGTACTTC. It specifies CSAREAARQETQYF.

The V gene is TRBV4-3, the J gene TRBJ1-3; no reliable D call. Germline assignment: CDR1 LGHNA and CDR2 YSLEER. The CDR3 runs 16 residues. Trimming removed 1 base at V and 2 bases at J, with 12 bases between. This CDR3 is CASSQVPHGTGNTIYF. The CDR3 DNA reads as TGCGCCAGCAGCCAAGTACCCCACGGAACTGGAAACACCATATATTTT.

Only a few counts were recorded for this clonotype. CDR3 bases: TGTGCCAGCAGCGCCCCTTCTTCTAGCTCCTACAATGAGCAGTTCTTC. Translating gives CASSAPSSSSYNEQFF. The gene calls are TRBV9 and TRBJ2-1; unclear D gene. V lost 3 bases and J lost 0, with 13 bases in between. The CDR3 is made up of 16 amino acids. The germline gives CDR1 SGDLS, CDR2 YYNGEE.

This clonotype was recorded a few times. The J gene is TRBJ1-5, the V gene TRBV10-3; tentative D call: TRBD1 (5 bases). V was clipped by 6 bases and J by 0 bases, with 12 bases between them. In germline, CDR1 is ENHRY, CDR2 SYGVKD. The CDR3 is 15 residues long. The CDR3 coding sequence is TGTGCCATCAGGTCCAGGGCAGATAGCAATCAGCCCCAGCATTTT. The encoded protein is CAIRSRADSNQPQHF.

In regard to this clonotype: Germline and junction disagree at one end, which may indicate a read error. The rearrangement links TRBV10-3 to TRBJ1-1, with TRBD1 identical over 7 bases. Germline loops: CDR1 ENHRY, CDR2 SYGVKD. This CDR3 has 13 amino acids. The CDR3 nucleotides read TGTGCCGTAAGCCGGGACAGTAACACTGAAGCTTCCTTT. This sequence encodes CAVSRDSNTEASF.

The sample holds many counts of this clonotype. J is TRBJ2-1 and V is TRBV7-2; 12 nucleotides align to TRBD2. Germline V lookup: CDR1 SGHTA, CDR2 FQGNSA. The CDR3 loop spans 17 amino acids. V lost 5 bases and J lost 7; bases outside the gene matches: 12. The CDR3 coding sequence is TGTGCCAGCAGCGCCTTTGGACTAGCGGGAAGGGGTAATGAGCAGTTCTTC. The encoded protein is CASSAFGLAGRGNEQFF.

In this sample, this clonotype turned up a few times. The chain uses TRBV20-1 and TRBJ1-5; 7 bases are a match to TRBD1. The junction had 12 bases not matched to a gene; V was cut back by 4 bases and J by 6 bases. The CDR3 loop spans 15 amino acids. Germline lookup yields CDR1 DFQATT and CDR2 SNEGSKA (reference sequence). Written as DNA, the CDR3 is TGCAGTGCTAAGCCGGGACAGATAATGGGTCAGCCCCAGCATTTT. It translates to CSAKPGQIMGQPQHF.

The chain links TRBV4-3 to TRBJ2-1; 8 nucleotides match TRBD2. Germline V gives CDR1 LGHNA, CDR2 YSLEER. This CDR3 spans 16 amino acids. Unmatched junction bases numbered 13, after V lost 3 bases and J lost 9 bases. CDR3 sequence: CASSQTSAGAVSEQFF. The CDR3 DNA follows: TGCGCCAGCAGCCAGACTAGCGCGGGAGCGGTCAGTGAGCAGTTCTTC.

This rearrangement joins TRBV21-1 to TRBJ1-1; TRBD1, the table's D call, was not compared with the DNA. TRBV21-1 is described as a pseudogene. The CDR3 totals 18 residues. The CDR3 protein is CASSKKIRGQERNTEAFF. The DNA of the CDR3 is TGTGCCAGCAGCAAAAAGATTCGTGGACAGGAGCGGAACACTGAAGCTTTCTTT.

The chain recombines TRBV20-1 with TRBJ2-1; TRBD1 aligns across 9 bases. Looked up from germline, CDR1 is DFQATT and CDR2 is SNEGSKA (reference sequence). The trim removed 2 bases at V and 3 bases at J, leaving 5 bases unmatched. This CDR3 has 15 amino acids. CDR3 coding DNA: TGCAGTGCTAGAACCGGGACAGGGAACTACAATGAGCAGTTCTTC. It yields the protein CSARTGTGNYNEQFF.

This clonotype was recorded at least ten times. The chain employs TRBV29-1 and TRBJ1-5; D is unclear. The CDR3 runs to 12 residues. V dropped 4 bases and J dropped 0 bases, with 4 bases sitting between them. Germline V gene sequence: CDR1 SQVTM, CDR2 ANQGSEA. The chain's CDR3 is CSVGNSNQPQHF. The CDR3 nucleotides read TGCAGCGTTGGTAATAGCAATCAGCCCCAGCATTTT.